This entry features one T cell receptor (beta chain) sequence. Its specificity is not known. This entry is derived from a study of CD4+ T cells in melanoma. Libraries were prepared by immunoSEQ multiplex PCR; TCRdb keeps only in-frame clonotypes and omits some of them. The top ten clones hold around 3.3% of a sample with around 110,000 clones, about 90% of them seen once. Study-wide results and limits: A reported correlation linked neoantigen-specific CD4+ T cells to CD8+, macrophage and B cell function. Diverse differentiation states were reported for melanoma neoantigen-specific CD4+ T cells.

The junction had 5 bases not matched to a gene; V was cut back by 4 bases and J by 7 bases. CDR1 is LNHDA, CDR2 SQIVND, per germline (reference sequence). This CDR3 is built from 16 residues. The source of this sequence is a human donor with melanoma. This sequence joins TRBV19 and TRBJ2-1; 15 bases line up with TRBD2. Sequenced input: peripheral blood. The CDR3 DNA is TGTGCCAGTAGTAGGACTAGCGGGGGGGCGTGGAATGAGCAGTTCTTC. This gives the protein CASSRTSGGAWNEQFF.